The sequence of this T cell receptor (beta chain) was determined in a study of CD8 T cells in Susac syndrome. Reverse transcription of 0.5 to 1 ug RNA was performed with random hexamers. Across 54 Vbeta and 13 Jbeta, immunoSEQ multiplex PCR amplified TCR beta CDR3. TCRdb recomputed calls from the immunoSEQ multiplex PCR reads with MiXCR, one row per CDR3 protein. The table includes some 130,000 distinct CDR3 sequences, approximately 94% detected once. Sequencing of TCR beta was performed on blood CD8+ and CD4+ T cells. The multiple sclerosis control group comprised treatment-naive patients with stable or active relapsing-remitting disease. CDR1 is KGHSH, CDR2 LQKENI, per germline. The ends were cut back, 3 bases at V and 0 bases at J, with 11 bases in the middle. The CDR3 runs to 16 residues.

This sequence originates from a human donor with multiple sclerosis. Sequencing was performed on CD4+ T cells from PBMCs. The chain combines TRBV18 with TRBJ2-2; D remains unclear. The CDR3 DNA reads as TGTGCCAGCTCACCTCAAGACGTGTCGAACACCGGGGAGCTGTTTTTT. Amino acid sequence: CASSPQDVSNTGELFF.